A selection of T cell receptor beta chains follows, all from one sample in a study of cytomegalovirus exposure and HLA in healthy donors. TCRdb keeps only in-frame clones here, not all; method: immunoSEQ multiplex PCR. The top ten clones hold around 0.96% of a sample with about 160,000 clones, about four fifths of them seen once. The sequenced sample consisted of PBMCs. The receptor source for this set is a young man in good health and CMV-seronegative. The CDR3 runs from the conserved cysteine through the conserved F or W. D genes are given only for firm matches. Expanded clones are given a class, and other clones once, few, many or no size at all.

CDR3 protein: CASSDKMTLLNYSNQPQHF
CDR3 DNA: TGTGCCAGCAGTGACAAAATGACACTCCTAAATTATAGCAATCAGCCCCAGCATTTT
J gene: TRBJ1-5
V gene: TRBV6-4
clone size: -
D gene: -

CDR3 protein: CAAGGQRNTEAFF
CDR3 DNA: TGTGCCGCAGGTGGGCAGAGGAACACTGAAGCTTTCTTT
J gene: TRBJ1-1
V gene: TRBV10-3
clone size: once
D gene: -

CDR3 protein: CASSYSPGQGTGEQYF
CDR3 DNA: TGTGCCAGCAGTTACTCACCGGGACAGGGTACTGGGGAGCAGTACTTC
J gene: TRBJ2-7
V gene: TRBV6-5
clone size: once
D gene: TRBD1

CDR3 protein: CASSVVGAGGAKDTQYF
CDR3 DNA: TGTGCCAGCAGCGTAGTGGGAGCGGGAGGTGCCAAAGATACGCAGTATTTT
J gene: TRBJ2-3
V gene: TRBV9
clone size: -
D gene: TRBD2

CDR3 protein: CASSLGAWGGLNTGELFF
CDR3 DNA: TGCGCCAGCAGCTTGGGGGCCTGGGGGGGCCTGAACACCGGGGAGCTGTTTTTT
J gene: TRBJ2-2
V gene: TRBV5-1
clone size: -
D gene: -

CDR3 protein: CASSLGGTGMNTEAFF
CDR3 DNA: TGTGCCAGCAGCTTAGGGGGGACAGGAATGAACACTGAAGCTTTCTTT
J gene: TRBJ1-1
V gene: TRBV7-2
clone size: -
D gene: TRBD1

CDR3 protein: CASSQDGEAGMADTQYF
CDR3 DNA: TGTGCCAGCAGCCAAGATGGCGAAGCGGGAATGGCAGATACGCAGTATTTT
J gene: TRBJ2-3
V gene: TRBV4-2
clone size: -
D gene: TRBD2

CDR3 protein: CASSGQGPMNTEAFF
CDR3 DNA: TGTGCCAGCAGCGGACAGGGCCCAATGAACACTGAAGCTTTCTTT
J gene: TRBJ1-1
V gene: TRBV5-4
clone size: -
D gene: TRBD1

CDR3 protein: CSVLSGGYGYTF
CDR3 DNA: TGCAGCGTTCTCTCGGGGGGCTATGGCTACACCTTC
J gene: TRBJ1-2
V gene: TRBV29-1
clone size: -
D gene: -

CDR3 protein: CASRTSGTDTQYF
CDR3 DNA: TGTGCCAGCCGGACTAGCGGGACTGATACGCAGTATTTT
J gene: TRBJ2-3
V gene: TRBV25-1
clone size: -
D gene: TRBD2

CDR3 protein: CASSRQGALEQFF
CDR3 DNA: TGTGCCAGTAGCCGACAGGGGGCGCTTGAGCAGTTCTTC
J gene: TRBJ2-1
V gene: TRBV19
clone size: -
D gene: TRBD1

CDR3 protein: CASSSGRGRGTGELFF
CDR3 DNA: TGTGCCAGCAGCTCCGGGCGGGGGCGAGGGACCGGGGAGCTGTTTTTT
J gene: TRBJ2-2
V gene: TRBV6-4
clone size: -
D gene: -

CDR3 protein: CASSFLAGVDGDTQYF
CDR3 DNA: TGCGCCAGCAGCTTTCTAGCGGGAGTGGATGGAGATACGCAGTATTTT
J gene: TRBJ2-3
V gene: TRBV5-1
clone size: -
D gene: TRBD2

CDR3 protein: CASSSLAGGPETQYF
CDR3 DNA: TGTGCCAGTAGTTCCCTAGCGGGGGGCCCCGAGACCCAGTACTTC
J gene: TRBJ2-5
V gene: TRBV19
clone size: -
D gene: TRBD2

CDR3 protein: CASSYTSGDFNEKLFF
CDR3 DNA: TGTGCCAGCAGTTACACCTCAGGGGATTTTAATGAAAAACTGTTTTTT
J gene: TRBJ1-4
V gene: TRBV6-5
clone size: -
D gene: -